Listed below are T cell receptor beta chains from one sample, sequenced in a study of OX40 agonist ivuxolimab in advanced cancers. Data came from immunoSEQ multiplex PCR; TCRdb stores just in-frame clones and leaves some out. The repertoire includes fewer than 65,000 clones, roughly 86% of them detected once, and approximately 6.6% sits in the top ten. This material consisted of CD4+ or CD8+ T cells sorted from blood, taken in a trial of the OX40 agonist ivuxolimab. All receptors come from an adult with an advanced solid tumor such as melanoma, head and neck, liver or kidney cancer. Each CDR3 is given with its conserved first and last residue. The D gene is left open where the match is weak. Size values are once, few and many counts, or a class for expanded clones, and some rows have none.

d_call j_call clone_size cdr3_length v_call cdr3_aa cdr3_nt
TRBD2 TRBJ2-5 - 14 TRBV5-1 CASSFTSGQETQYF TGCGCCAGCAGCTTCACTAGCGGGCAAGAGACCCAGTACTTC
- TRBJ2-1 - 14 TRBV11-2 CASSLAAGYNEQFF TGTGCCAGCAGCTTAGCGGCGGGGTACAATGAGCAGTTCTTC
- TRBJ1-5 - 15 TRBV15 CATSRDTGSNQPQHF TGTGCCACCAGCAGAGACACAGGGAGCAATCAGCCCCAGCATTTT
- TRBJ1-4 - 12 TRBV19 CASSIDYGKLFF TGTGCCAGTAGCATTGACTACGGTAAACTGTTTTTT
TRBD2 TRBJ2-7 - 19 TRBV7-8 CASSQTVQGTSGKTYEQYF TGTGCCAGCAGCCAAACCGTCCAGGGGACTAGCGGTAAAACCTACGAGCAGTACTTC
- TRBJ2-1 - 14 TRBV19 CASSRRWTDNEQFF TGTGCCAGTAGTCGCCGTTGGACAGACAATGAGCAGTTCTTC
- TRBJ2-7 - 12 TRBV11-2 CASSLGTGRQYF TGTGCCAGCAGCTTGGGGACTGGCAGGCAGTACTTC
TRBD2 TRBJ2-1 - 16 TRBV2 CASRDLGLAGVGEQFF TGTGCCAGCAGAGACCTCGGACTAGCGGGAGTTGGTGAGCAGTTCTTC
TRBD2 TRBJ2-3 - 17 TRBV7-3 CASSLRSGRAGTDTQYF TGTGCCAGCAGCTTAAGAAGCGGGAGGGCCGGGACAGATACGCAGTATTTT
- TRBJ2-7 - 15 TRBV7-9 CASSSTVPFSYEQYF TGTGCCAGCAGCTCGACAGTGCCCTTCTCCTACGAGCAGTACTTC
- TRBJ1-3 - 14 TRBV5-5 CASSLSGTGNTIYF TGTGCCAGCAGCTTGTCAGGGACCGGAAACACCATATATTTT
- TRBJ2-2 - 14 TRBV7-9 CASSPHGNTGELFF TGTGCCAGCAGCCCACACGGAAACACCGGGGAGCTGTTTTTT
TRBD2 TRBJ2-5 - 17 TRBV27 CASSFRLAGGVRETQYF TGTGCCAGCAGTTTCCGGCTAGCGGGAGGAGTGAGGGAGACCCAGTACTTC
TRBD2 TRBJ2-1 - 15 TRBV27 CASSLAGGPYNEQFF TGTGCCAGCAGTTTAGCGGGAGGGCCCTACAATGAGCAGTTCTTC
- TRBJ2-7 once 13 TRBV5-4 CASSLGERDEQYF TGTGCCAGCAGCCTCGGGGAGAGAGACGAGCAGTACTTC
TRBD1 TRBJ1-1 - 15 TRBV5-4 CASSLGQGGRTEAFF TGTGCCAGCAGCTTGGGGCAGGGGGGACGAACTGAAGCTTTCTTT
- TRBJ2-2 - 13 TRBV5-1 CASSLSGDWELFF TGCGCCAGCAGCTTATCAGGAGACTGGGAGCTGTTTTTT
- TRBJ1-5 - 12 TRBV28 CASQRDPRPQHF TGTGCCAGCCAAAGGGACCCTCGACCCCAGCATTTT
TRBD2 TRBJ2-1 - 16 TRBV9 CASSVSASGRVNEQFF TGTGCCAGCAGCGTATCGGCTAGCGGGAGGGTGAATGAGCAGTTCTTC
- TRBJ2-5 - 13 TRBV18 CASSPLYQETQYF TGTGCCAGCTCACCTTTGTACCAAGAGACCCAGTACTTC
- TRBJ1-3 - 15 TRBV30 CAWSPGRRSGNTIYF TGTGCCTGGAGCCCCGGACGTCGCTCTGGAAACACCATATATTTT
- TRBJ1-2 - 13 TRBV15 CATSTGNNYGYTF TGTGCCACCAGCACCGGGAACAACTATGGCTACACCTTC
- TRBJ1-2 - 15 TRBV7-8 CASSLFAADHYGYTF TGTGCCAGCAGCTTATTTGCGGCTGATCACTATGGCTACACCTTC
TRBD1 TRBJ1-5 - 18 TRBV12-5 CASGITRDRGTNPQPQHF TGTGCTAGTGGCATTACTCGGGACAGGGGCACCAACCCTCAGCCCCAGCATTTT
- TRBJ1-5 - 16 TRBV19 CASTQRWGGGNQPQHF TGTGCCAGTACTCAACGCTGGGGTGGAGGCAATCAGCCCCAGCATTTT
TRBD1 TRBJ2-5 - 16 TRBV5-1 CASSLALSGGVETQYF TGCGCCAGCAGCTTGGCTCTGTCAGGGGGAGTAGAGACCCAGTACTTC
TRBD1 TRBJ1-2 - 17 TRBV4-1 CASSQDGTATNYYGYTF TGCGCCAGCAGCCAAGATGGGACAGCCACTAACTACTATGGCTACACCTTC
TRBD1 TRBJ1-1 medium-sized 15 TRBV27 CASSQRQGRRTEAFF TGTGCCAGCAGCCAAAGACAGGGGAGAAGGACTGAAGCTTTCTTT
- TRBJ2-3 - 15 TRBV29-1 CSVLAPPRRTDTQYF TGCAGCGTTCTGGCCCCCCCAAGGCGCACAGATACGCAGTATTTT
- TRBJ1-2 - 12 TRBV6-5 CASSYPEGGRTF TGTGCCAGCAGTTACCCCGAAGGGGGGAGGACCTTC
- TRBJ2-7 - 13 TRBV27 CASSPPSLREQYF TGTGCCAGCAGTCCGCCGTCCCTCCGCGAGCAGTACTTC
- TRBJ2-5 - 16 TRBV9 CASSPGAGIRAGTQYF TGTGCCAGCAGCCCAGGGGCAGGGATAAGGGCGGGGACCCAGTACTTC
- TRBJ1-5 few 13 TRBV30 CAWSRAGNQPQHF TGTGCCTGGAGCCGCGCAGGGAACCAGCCCCAGCATTTT
TRBD2 TRBJ2-1 - 15 TRBV2 CASSVRTSGYNEQFF TGTGCCAGCAGTGTCCGGACTAGCGGGTACAATGAGCAGTTCTTC
- TRBJ1-2 - 14 TRBV19 CASSIVGGNYGYTF TGTGCCAGTAGTATAGTTGGCGGAAACTATGGCTACACCTTC
- TRBJ2-2 - 16 TRBV5-1 CASSSLGRTTTGELFF TGCGCCAGCAGCTCACTAGGACGGACGACCACCGGGGAGCTGTTTTTT
- TRBJ1-1 - 13 TRBV10-3 CAISESTATEAFF TGTGCCATCAGTGAGTCAACAGCCACTGAAGCTTTCTTT
- TRBJ2-5 - 12 TRBV29-1 CSTGTLRETQYF TGCAGCACCGGGACGTTGAGAGAGACCCAGTACTTC
TRBD1 TRBJ2-5 - 14 TRBV7-7 CASSTDRGGETQYF TGTGCTAGCAGCACGGACAGGGGGGGAGAGACCCAGTACTTC
TRBD2 TRBJ2-3 - 19 TRBV5-5 CASSPRTSGSSSSTDTQYF TGTGCCAGCAGCCCGCGGACTAGCGGGAGCTCTTCTAGCACAGATACGCAGTATTTT
TRBD1 TRBJ1-5 - 14 TRBV19 CATGQGTGNQPQHF TGTGCCACCGGACAGGGCACGGGCAATCAGCCCCAGCATTTT
- TRBJ2-7 - 15 TRBV5-4 CASSLSQGGFYEQYF TGTGCCAGCAGCTTGAGTCAGGGGGGTTTCTACGAGCAGTACTTC
TRBD2 TRBJ2-1 - 16 TRBV11-2 CASSASGTSNRDEQFF TGTGCCAGCAGCGCATCCGGGACTAGCAACCGGGATGAGCAGTTCTTC
TRBD2 TRBJ2-1 - 15 TRBV28 CASRGRASGGNEQFF TGTGCCAGCAGGGGACGGGCTAGCGGGGGCAATGAGCAGTTCTTC